These 20 T cell receptor beta chains were all obtained from the same sample, sequenced in a study of shared clonotypes between healthy human individuals. Some clones are missing from TCRdb's copy, which holds only in-frame ones; the method was immunoSEQ multiplex PCR. The sample contains about 2.1 million clones, just over 90% of which appear only once. Naivety among CD8 cells was defined by CD45RO negativity and positive CCR7 selection, thereby excluding terminally differentiated effector memory CD45RA+ cells. The sample was naive CD8+ T cells from PBMCs. The origin of the receptors is a man younger than 35 in good health. Some clones in this sample may be carry-over from other donors' samples.

The V gene is TRBV7-9, the J gene TRBJ2-5, with a tentative D call TRBD1 (6 bases). V shed 2 bases and J shed 2 bases, with 21 bases lying between them. The length of the CDR3 is 18 residues. CDR1 SEHNR and CDR2 FQNEAQ come from the germline V gene (reference sequence). This chain's CDR3 is CASSLRGSGQLNQETQYF. The CDR3 DNA reads as TGTGCCAGCAGCTTAAGAGGATCCGGACAGCTAAATCAAGAGACCCAGTACTTC.

This clone was observed once. The chain uses TRBV10-2 and TRBJ2-1, with 10 positions matching TRBD2. V lost 8 bases and J lost 4; bases outside the gene matches: 11. The CDR3 spans 16 residues. Per germline, CDR1 WSHSY and CDR2 SAAADI. The CDR3 DNA follows: TGCGCCAGCGGAGGGGCTAGCGGGAGCCCTTACAATGAGCAGTTCTTC. As protein: CASGGASGSPYNEQFF.

This clone appeared once. The gene calls are TRBV5-5 and TRBJ2-7; 9 nucleotides agree with TRBD1. The CDR3 has 15 amino acids. V was pared by 3 bases and J by 1 base, with 5 bases of the junction left unmatched. Germline CDR1 SGHKS, CDR2 YYEKEE (reference sequence). CDR3 DNA: TGTGCCAGCAGCTCCCCCGGGACAGGGTCCTACGAGCAGTACTTC. The encoded protein is CASSSPGTGSYEQYF.

CDR3 protein: CASSLAYIPGPGANVLTF. The CDR3 DNA reads TGCGCCAGCAGCCTCGCCTATATACCCGGTCCTGGGGCCAACGTCCTGACTTTC. The V and J genes are TRBV4-1 and TRBJ2-6, with D unclear. V gave up 4 bases and J gave up 2 bases, with 18 bases separating them. The CDR3 length is 18 residues. In germline, CDR1 is MGHRA, CDR2 YSYEKL.

Comments on this clone: In the same sample, other DNA sequences code for this CDR3. CDR3 nucleotide sequence: TGTGCCAGCAGCACTCCACAGGGAATGAACACTGAAGCTTTCTTT. Its protein is CASSTPQGMNTEAFF. The chain joins TRBV7-9 to TRBJ1-1; maybe TRBD1 (6 bases). V was shortened by 5 bases and J by 0 bases, with 13 bases between the two germline ends. This CDR3 has 15 residues. Germline V gene sequence: CDR1 SEHNR, CDR2 FQNEAQ (reference sequence).

The genes are TRBV19 and TRBJ2-2; no reliable D call. Between the trimmed V and J ends, which lost 3 bases and 6 bases, there was a span of 8 bases. Germline V gene sequence: CDR1 LNHDA, CDR2 SQIVND (reference sequence). The length of the CDR3 is 13 residues. The CDR3 DNA follows: TGTGCCAGTAGTATCACTCTCCCCGGGGAGCTGTTTTTT. Translating it yields CASSITLPGELFF. The entire variable domain, with the rest obtained from reference TRBV19 and TRBJ2-2, is as follows: DGGITQSPKYLFRKEGQNVTLSCEQNLNHDAMYWYRQDPGQGLRLIYYSQIVNDFQKGDIAEGYSVSREKKESFPLTVTSAQKNPTAFYLCASSITLPGELFFGEGSRLTVL.

This clone was counted once. Different DNA sequences within this sample yield the same CDR3. The chain combines TRBV7-2 with TRBJ2-7; D tentatively reads TRBD1 or TRBD2 (5 bases each). Germline loops: CDR1 SGHTA, CDR2 FQGNSA. CDR3 size: 13 residues. V shed 5 bases and J shed 0 bases, with 8 bases lying between them. CDR3 coding DNA: TGTGCCAGCAGCCCGGGACCCTCCTACGAGCAGTACTTC. Amino acid sequence: CASSPGPSYEQYF.

The rearrangement links TRBV11-2 to TRBJ2-7; possible D gene TRBD2, 5 bases. The V end lost 3 bases, the J end lost 3 bases, and 9 bases lay between the germline ends. This CDR3 has 13 residues. From germline, CDR1 is SGHAT and CDR2 FQNNGV. The CDR3 loop reads CASSFGRGYEQYF. Written as DNA, the CDR3 is TGTGCCAGCAGCTTCGGACGGGGCTACGAGCAGTACTTC.

Turning to this clone: The identical CDR3 is also encoded by other nucleotide sequences in the sample. The chain carries TRBV9 and TRBJ2-3; D not certain. The V gene lost 0 bases and the J gene lost 0 bases, with 8 bases spanning the gap. CDR1 is SGDLS, CDR2 YYNGEE, per germline. The CDR3 covers 15 residues. This chain's CDR3 is CASSVATTSTDTQYF. CDR3 DNA sequence: TGTGCCAGCAGCGTAGCTACGACCAGCACAGATACGCAGTATTTT. Supplemented by reference TRBV9 and TRBJ2-3, the full variable domain reads DSGVTQTPKHLITATGQRVTLRCSPRSGDLSVYWYQQSLDQGLQFLIQYYNGEERAKGNILERFSAQQFPDLHSELNLSSLELGDSALYFCASSVATTSTDTQYFGPGTRLTVL.

The chain couples TRBV28 to TRBJ2-2; D is ambiguous. The V end was cut by 6 bases, the J end by 4 bases, with 12 bases between. Germline CDR1 MDHEN, CDR2 SYDVKM. This CDR3 spans 14 amino acids. For the CDR3, the DNA is TGTGCCAGCAGGTTCCACGGCCCCACCGGGGAGCTGTTTTTT. Translated, it gives CASRFHGPTGELFF.

Turning to this clone: A much larger clonotype is one base distant, so this may be a read error. The same CDR3 also results from other DNA sequences found in this sample. The chain has TRBV19 and TRBJ1-1; no reliable D call. The CDR3 extends over 12 amino acids. The germline V gene encodes CDR1 LNHDA and CDR2 SQIVND (reference sequence). Trimming removed 1 base at V and 4 bases at J, with 4 bases between. Written as DNA, the CDR3 is TGTGCCAGTAGTATAGGGCGCACTGAAGCTTTCTTT. It yields the protein CASSIGRTEAFF.

This rearrangement joins TRBV28 to TRBJ2-7; D could derive from TRBD1 or TRBD2 (5 bases each). This CDR3 spans 15 amino acids. Trimming cost V 5 bases and J 6 bases, with 20 bases left between them. Germline V CDR1 and CDR2: MDHEN, SYDVKM. CDR3 amino acids: CASSTTGTLGREQYF. DNA for the CDR3: TGTGCCAGCAGTACCACCGGGACGTTGGGGCGCGAGCAGTACTTC.

The gene calls are TRBV28 and TRBJ2-7, with 7 bases matching TRBD1. The CDR3 covers 14 residues. Germline V gene lookup returns CDR1 MDHEN and CDR2 SYDVKM. The ends lost 2 bases at V and 2 bases at J; junction bases unmatched: 3. This CDR3 is CASSLGGQTYEQYF. The CDR3 DNA sequence: TGTGCCAGCAGTTTAGGGGGACAGACCTACGAGCAGTACTTC. The full variable domain, its missing parts supplied by reference TRBV28 and TRBJ2-7, is DVKVTQSSRYLVKRTGEKVFLECVQDMDHENMFWYRQDPGLGLRLIYFSYDVKMKEKGDIPEGYSVSREKKERFSLILESASTNQTSMYLCASSLGGQTYEQYFGPGTRLTVT.

The sample holds one count of this clone. The genes are TRBV11-2 and TRBJ2-2; maybe TRBD2 (6 bases). Germline V gene sequence: CDR1 SGHAT, CDR2 FQNNGV. The length of the CDR3 is 16 residues. The V end lost 7 bases, the J end lost 3 bases, and 18 bases lay between the germline ends. The CDR3 loop is CASTLGWGEDTGELFF. The CDR3 DNA reads as TGTGCCAGCACCCTAGGGTGGGGGGAGGACACCGGGGAGCTGTTTTTT.

The chain joins TRBV6-1 to TRBJ1-2, with D possibly being TRBD1 (6 bases). CDR3 length equals 17 residues. The germline V gene encodes CDR1 MNHNS and CDR2 SASEGT. Trimming took off 1 base at V and 5 bases at J, with 20 bases between the two ends. The CDR3 spells CASSEDSRRLTGYGYTF. CDR3 DNA: TGTGCCAGCAGTGAAGATAGTAGGAGACTGACAGGTTATGGCTACACCTTC.

The CDR3 here is CAISEGTGSYEQYF. The CDR3 DNA reads as TGTGCCATCAGTGAAGGGACAGGGTCCTACGAGCAGTACTTC. This chain uses TRBV10-3 with TRBJ2-7, with 9 bases identical to TRBD1. Germline values: CDR1 ENHRY, CDR2 SYGVKD. This CDR3 region has 14 residues. The V segment lost 3 bases and the J segment 1 base; nucleotides outside the gene matches: 1.

The chain is built from TRBV4-1 and TRBJ2-7; 8 bases agree with TRBD1. The CDR3 sequence is 14 residues long. From germline, CDR1 is MGHRA and CDR2 YSYEKL. V lost 1 base, J lost 6 bases, and 5 bases stayed unmatched. The CDR3 region is CASSQGQGAGEQYF. In DNA, the CDR3 is TGCGCCAGCAGCCAAGGGCAGGGGGCAGGCGAGCAGTACTTC.

The chain carries TRBV6-5 and TRBJ2-7, with D possibly being TRBD1 (6 bases). The germline gives CDR1 MNHEY, CDR2 SVGAGI. V lost 2 bases to trimming and J lost 2 bases, with 10 bases between them. The CDR3 consists of 14 residues. The DNA of the CDR3 is TGTGCCAGCAGTTACGGGGACACTGCCTACGAGCAGTACTTC. Protein product: CASSYGDTAYEQYF.

As to this clone: The same CDR3 can be traced to other DNA sequences in this sample. CDR3 bases: TGCGCCAGCAGCTTGTCTAGCAGCTACAATGAGCAGTTCTTC. This codes for CASSLSSSYNEQFF. V and J are TRBV5-1 and TRBJ2-1, with D maybe TRBD2 (5 bases). CDR1 is SGHRS and CDR2 is YFSETQ in the germline V gene. V was trimmed by 1 base and J by 3 bases, leaving 8 bases between them. This CDR3 has 14 residues.

This clone was detected once. V is TRBV27 and J is TRBJ1-1; D might be TRBD1 (5 bases). V lost 6 bases and J 4 bases, leaving 15 bases between the germline ends. The CDR3 contains 14 residues. The germline V gene encodes CDR1 MNHEY and CDR2 SMNVEV (reference sequence). The chain's CDR3 is CASSHSGNPTEAFF. For the CDR3, the DNA is TGTGCCAGCAGCCACTCAGGGAACCCCACTGAAGCTTTCTTT.